Listed here are 13 T cell receptor beta chains from one sample, sequenced in a study of CD8+ T cells in alopecia areata. It was cDNA, reverse transcribed from extracted RNA, that served as the sequencing template. The method was immunoSEQ multiplex PCR; TCRdb's version includes in-frame clones alone and lacks a portion of them. The table lists under 250,000 clones, more than 45% of them singletons. The sample was CD4+ T cells sorted from blood, taken at week 0. The receptors stem from a human donor with alopecia areata.

CDR3 nucleotide sequence: TGTGCCAGCACCGTTGGACAGCCCTACAATGAGCAGTTCTTC. This codes for CASTVGQPYNEQFF. The chain links TRBV5-6 to TRBJ2-1; tentative D call: TRBD1 (6 bases). The V end lost 6 bases, the J end lost 2 bases, and 12 bases lay between the germline ends. Germline CDR1 SGHDT, CDR2 YYEEEE. The CDR3 covers 14 residues.

This clone was seen only a few times. The gene calls are TRBV21-1 and TRBJ2-1; the table assigns TRBD1, which was not confirmed against the DNA. TRBV21-1 is described as a pseudogene. CDR3 length: 17 amino acids. CDR3 bases: TGTGCCAGCAGCCCCCGGGGTTCAGGGGGCTTGCGGGATGAGCAGTTCTTC. As protein: CASSPRGSGGLRDEQFF.

The V call is TRBV5-1, the J call TRBJ2-7, with 12 bases that match TRBD2. After removal of 4 bases from V and 3 bases from J, the junction contained 5 bases not matched to a gene. CDR3 length equals 15 residues. Germline V lookup: CDR1 SGHRS, CDR2 YFSETQ. The CDR3 protein is CASSRLAGEGYEQYF. CDR3 in DNA: TGCGCCAGCAGCCGACTAGCGGGAGAAGGCTACGAGCAGTACTTC.

Only a few counts were recorded for this clone. In DNA, the CDR3 is TGTGCCTGGAGTGCGTCAGGGGTGCATGGCTACACCTTC. As protein: CAWSASGVHGYTF. The genes are TRBV30 and TRBJ1-2; possibly TRBD1 for D (6 bases). The V end lost 1 base, the J end lost 6 bases, and 12 bases lay between the germline ends. Germline-derived CDR1 and CDR2 are GTSNPN and SVGIG (reference sequence). The CDR3 is 13 amino acids.

V gene TRBV7-3 combines with J gene TRBJ2-3; 8 bases map to TRBD1. The CDR3 is 15 amino acids. Looked up from germline, CDR1 is SGHTA and CDR2 is FQGTGA. The J segment lost 2 bases and the V segment lost 5 bases, leaving 6 bases of the junction unmatched. CDR3 in amino acids: CASSQGARYTDTQYF. CDR3 in DNA: TGTGCCAGCAGCCAGGGGGCCAGATACACAGATACGCAGTATTTT.

This chain uses TRBV15 with TRBJ1-5, with a tentative D call TRBD1 (6 bases). This CDR3 contains 14 residues. The germline V and J ends were trimmed by 6 bases and 8 bases, with 17 bases remaining between them. CDR1 LNHNV and CDR2 YYDKDF come from the germline V gene (reference sequence). CDR3 bases: TGTGCCACCAGTGGCGGCAGGGGAAGGGAGCCCCAGCATTTT. Encoded protein: CATSGGRGREPQHF.

This chain joins TRBV4-1 and TRBJ2-7; D may be TRBD2 (5 bases). Trimming shortened V by 3 bases and J by 1 base, and 16 bases separated the two germline ends. CDR3 length equals 16 residues. Germline loops: CDR1 MGHRA, CDR2 YSYEKL. CDR3 sequence: CASSHGPGGRSYEQYF. CDR3 nucleotide sequence: TGCGCCAGCAGCCACGGTCCCGGAGGAAGGTCCTACGAGCAGTACTTC.

This clone was counted only a few times. The V call is TRBV4-1, the J call TRBJ2-1; D unresolved. The CDR3 spans 14 residues. Germline V lookup: CDR1 MGHRA, CDR2 YSYEKL. With 6 bases removed from V and 6 bases from J, the gap between germline ends came to 15 bases. The CDR3 loop is CASRIAPGPNEQFF. In DNA, the CDR3 is TGCGCCAGCAGGATTGCGCCAGGCCCCAATGAGCAGTTCTTC.

The chain has TRBV29-1 and TRBJ1-2, with D tentatively TRBD1 (5 bases). The V gene lost 8 bases and the J gene lost 2 bases, with 15 bases spanning the gap. The CDR3 has 13 amino acids. Germline CDR1 reads SQVTM; CDR2 reads ANQGSEA. CDR3: CSISWGDNYGYTF. The CDR3 bases are TGCAGCATCTCCTGGGGGGACAACTATGGCTACACCTTC.

J is TRBJ2-1 and V is TRBV30; D gene unclear. V lost 4 bases and J 2 bases, leaving 9 bases between the germline ends. Germline V gene lookup returns CDR1 GTSNPN and CDR2 SVGIG (reference sequence). This CDR3 contains 13 residues. CDR3 loop: CAWMGFTYNEQFF. The CDR3 DNA reads as TGTGCCTGGATGGGGTTCACCTACAATGAGCAGTTCTTC.

The chain carries TRBV29-1 and TRBJ1-1; TRBD1 matches 7 bases. The CDR3 runs to 13 residues. Trimming at V came to 7 bases and at J to 2 bases, leaving 7 bases not matched to a gene. Germline V lookup: CDR1 SQVTM, CDR2 ANQGSEA. CDR3 region: CSGRQGPNTEAFF. The CDR3 DNA reads TGCAGCGGCCGACAGGGCCCTAACACTGAAGCTTTCTTT.

The chain has TRBV18 and TRBJ1-1; 9 bases match TRBD1. V gave up 5 bases and J gave up 3 bases; unmatched junction bases: 4. CDR1 is KGHSH, CDR2 LQKENI, per germline. CDR3 length: 14 residues. CDR3 sequence (DNA): TGTGCCAGCTCATCACAGGGGGCCGACACTGAAGCTTTCTTT. This sequence encodes CASSSQGADTEAFF.

The chain joins TRBV2 to TRBJ2-7; 10 bases map to TRBD1. Trimming at V came to 7 bases and at J to 2 bases, leaving 8 bases not matched to a gene. This CDR3 is 15 amino acids long. CDR1 and CDR2 from the germline V gene are SNHLY and FYNNEI. The CDR3 region has the DNA TGTGCCAGCAATGAGGGACAGGGGCTTCCCTACGAGCAGTACTTC. Residues: CASNEGQGLPYEQYF.